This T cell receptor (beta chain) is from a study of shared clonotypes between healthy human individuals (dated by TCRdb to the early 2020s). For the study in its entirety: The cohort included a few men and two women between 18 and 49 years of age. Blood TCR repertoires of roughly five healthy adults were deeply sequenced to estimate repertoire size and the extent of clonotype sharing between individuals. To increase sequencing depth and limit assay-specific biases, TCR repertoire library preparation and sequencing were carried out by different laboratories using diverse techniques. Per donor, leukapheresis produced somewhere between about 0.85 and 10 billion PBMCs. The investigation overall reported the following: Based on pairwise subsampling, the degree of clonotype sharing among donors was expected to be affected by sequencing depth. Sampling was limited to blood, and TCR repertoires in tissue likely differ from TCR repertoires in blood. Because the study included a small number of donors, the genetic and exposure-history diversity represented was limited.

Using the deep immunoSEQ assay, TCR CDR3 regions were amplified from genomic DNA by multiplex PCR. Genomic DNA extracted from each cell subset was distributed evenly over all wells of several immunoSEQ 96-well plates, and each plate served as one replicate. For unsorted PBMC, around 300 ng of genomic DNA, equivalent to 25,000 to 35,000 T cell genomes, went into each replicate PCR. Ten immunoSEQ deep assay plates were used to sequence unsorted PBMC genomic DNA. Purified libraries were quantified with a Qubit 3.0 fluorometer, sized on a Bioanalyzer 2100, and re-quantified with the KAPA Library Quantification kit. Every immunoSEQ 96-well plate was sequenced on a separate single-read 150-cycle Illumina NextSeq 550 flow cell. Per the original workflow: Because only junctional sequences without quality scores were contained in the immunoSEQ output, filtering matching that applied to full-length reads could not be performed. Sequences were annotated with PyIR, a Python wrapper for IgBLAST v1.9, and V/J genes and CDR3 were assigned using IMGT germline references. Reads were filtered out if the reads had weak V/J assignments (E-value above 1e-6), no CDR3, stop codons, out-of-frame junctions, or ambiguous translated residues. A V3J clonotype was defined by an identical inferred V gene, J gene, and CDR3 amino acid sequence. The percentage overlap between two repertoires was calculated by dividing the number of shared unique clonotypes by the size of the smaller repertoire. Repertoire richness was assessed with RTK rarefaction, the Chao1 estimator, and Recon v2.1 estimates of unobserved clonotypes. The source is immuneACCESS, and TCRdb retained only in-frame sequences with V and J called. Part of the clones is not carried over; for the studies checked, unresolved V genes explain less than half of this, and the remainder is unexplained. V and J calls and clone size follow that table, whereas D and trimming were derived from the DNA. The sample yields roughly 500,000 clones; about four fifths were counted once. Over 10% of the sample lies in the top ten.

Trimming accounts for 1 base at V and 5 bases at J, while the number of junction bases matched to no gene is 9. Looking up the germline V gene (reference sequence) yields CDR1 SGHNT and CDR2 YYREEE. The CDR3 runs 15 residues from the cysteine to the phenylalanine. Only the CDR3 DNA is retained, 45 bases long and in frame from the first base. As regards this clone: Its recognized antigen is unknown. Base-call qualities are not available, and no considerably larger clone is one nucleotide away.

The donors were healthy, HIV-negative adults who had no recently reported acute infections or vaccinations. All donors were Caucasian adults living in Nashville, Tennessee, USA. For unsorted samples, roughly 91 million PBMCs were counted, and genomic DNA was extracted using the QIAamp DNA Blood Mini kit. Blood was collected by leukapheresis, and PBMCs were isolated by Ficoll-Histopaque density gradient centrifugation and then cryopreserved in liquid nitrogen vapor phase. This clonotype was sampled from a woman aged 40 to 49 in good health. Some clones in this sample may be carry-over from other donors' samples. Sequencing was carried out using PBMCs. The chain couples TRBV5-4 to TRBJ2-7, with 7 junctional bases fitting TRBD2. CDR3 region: CASSLPGGRGNEQYF. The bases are TGTGCCAGCAGCTTGCCGGGCGGGAGAGGTAACGAGCAGTACTTC. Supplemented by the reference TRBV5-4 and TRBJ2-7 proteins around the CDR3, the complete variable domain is ETGVTQSPTHLIKTRGQQVTLRCSSQSGHNTVSWYQQALGQGPQFIFQYYREEENGRGNFPPRFSGLQFPNYSSELNVNALELDDSALYLCASSLPGGRGNEQYFGPGTRLTVT.